This T cell receptor beta chain is drawn from a study of cytomegalovirus exposure and HLA in healthy donors. Study-level background: The approximately 120 million unique TCR beta sequences, from roughly 170 million T cells, were found by an earlier analysis.

V dropped 4 bases and J dropped 4; count of bases not matched to a gene: 3. CDR1 and CDR2 from the germline V gene are SGDLS and YYNGEE. This CDR3 has 14 residues. The primer mix had 60 Vbeta and 13 Jbeta primers. Assay used: immunoSEQ multiplex PCR; TCRdb lists only in-frame clones, some missing. This repertoire shows some 130,000 clones, about 74% found once; its top ten account for approximately 7%. Sequencing was carried out using PBMCs. This clonotype was obtained from a male donor in good health and CMV-seronegative. The chain carries TRBV9 and TRBJ2-7; 12 positions match TRBD2. The CDR3 DNA sequence: TGTGCCAGCAGCTCGACTAGCGGGAGTTACGAGCAGTACTTC. Protein: CASSSTSGSYEQYF.